A single sample gave rise to the 27 T cell receptor beta chains below, sequenced in a study of T cell clonality in common variable immunodeficiency. The data were produced by immunoSEQ multiplex PCR, yet TCRdb's version contains in-frame clones alone and is incomplete. The repertoire consists of 40,000 to 55,000 clones, none detected only once. Sequencing input: peripheral blood mononuclear cells. These receptors all stem from a person aged 18-70 years in good health.

This clone was found many times. The read stops 3 residues short of the end of the CDR3; the missing end is completed from the germline J gene. This chain links TRBV29-1 with TRBJ1-2; D remains ambiguous. The CDR3 totals 12 residues. V gave up 5 bases and J gave up 3 bases, with 10 bases separating them. The V gene's germline CDR1 is SQVTM and CDR2 ANQGSEA. The CDR3 sequence is CSVQAGDYGYTF. Partial CDR3 DNA: TGCAGCGTTCAGGCAGGAGACTATGGC.

This clone occurred many times. The CDR3 end falls 3 residues outside the read, so it is completed with the germline J gene. V usage is TRBV4-2 and J usage is TRBJ2-6; 12 nucleotides match TRBD2. V lost 4 bases, J lost 4 bases, and 5 bases stayed unmatched. Per the germline V gene, CDR1 is LGHNA and CDR2 is YNFKEQ. The CDR3 has 17 residues. The sequenced part of the CDR3 DNA is TGTGCCAGCAGCCGAACTAGCGGGAGGCCCGGGGCCAACGTC. Translated: CASSRTSGRPGANV. The CDR3, in full, reads CASSRTSGRPGANVLTF.

This clone was picked up many times. With the read ending 3 residues before the CDR3 end, the germline J gene is used to fill in that end. The chain carries TRBV5-1 and TRBJ1-5, with a weak D call TRBD1 (5 bases). This CDR3 is built from 14 residues. Looked up from germline, CDR1 is SGHRS and CDR2 is YFSETQ. V was cut by 5 bases and J by 7 bases, with 16 bases left in between. Partial CDR3 DNA: TGCGCCAGCAGGGAATCAGGGTCCGGGCAGCCC. It yields the protein CASRESGSGQP. The complete CDR3 reads CASRESGSGQPQHF.

Remarks on this clone: The read terminates 3 residues ahead of where the CDR3 ends, so the germline J gene completes it. The chain couples TRBV7-2 to TRBJ2-4; D might be TRBD1 (6 bases). CDR3 length: 15 amino acids. Germline V lookup: CDR1 SGHTA, CDR2 FQGNSA. The DNA read from the CDR3 is TGTGCCAGCAGCTTAGGAGGGGGTGATAACTATGGT. This sequence encodes CASSLGGGDNYG. The CDR3, in full, reads CASSLGGGDNYGQYF.

This clone was counted ten times or more. The CDR3 is CASKEGLTAYGYTF. The CDR3 DNA, read in part, is TGTGCCAGCAAGGAAGGACTTACAGCCTATGGC. The chain employs TRBV6-2 or TRBV6-3 and TRBJ1-2; no reliable D call. The sequence runs out 3 residues before the end of the CDR3; the remainder is reconstructed from the germline J gene. With 7 bases removed from V and 4 bases from J, the gap between germline ends came to 16 bases. This CDR3 comprises 14 residues. Germline CDR1 reads MNHEY; CDR2 reads SVGEGT.

In this sample, this clone turned up a few times. The read finishes 3 residues shy of the CDR3 end, and the germline J gene is used to complete it. The rearrangement links TRBV7-3 to TRBJ2-3; TRBD2 is a possible D gene (7 bases). V shed 5 bases and J shed 2 bases, with 8 bases lying between them. The CDR3 contains 13 residues. The germline CDR1 and CDR2 sequences are SGHTA and FQGTGA. The CDR3 DNA, read in part, is TGTGCCAGCAGCGGGGGGGCCACAGATACG. Amino acid sequence: CASSGGATDT. The entire CDR3 protein is CASSGGATDTQYF. Supplemented by reference TRBV7-3 and TRBJ2-3, the full variable domain reads GAGVSQTPSNKVTEKGKYVELRCDPISGHTALYWYRQSLGQGPEFLIYFQGTGAADDSGLPNDRFFAVRPEGSVSTLKIQRTERGDSAVYLCASSGGATDTQYFGPGTRLTVL.

This clone was found many times. Read coverage stops 3 residues before the CDR3 terminus; the germline J gene supplies the remainder. The chain couples TRBV20-1 to TRBJ2-7; 8 nucleotides match TRBD2. V shed 7 bases, J shed 4 bases, and the junction held 12 bases outside the gene matches. CDR1 is DFQATT and CDR2 is SNEGSKA in the germline V gene (reference sequence). CDR3 size: 14 residues. CDR3 region: CSVPSGGDFYEQYF. CDR3 DNA, as far as it was read: TGCAGTGTCCCTTCGGGGGGGGACTTTTACGAG.

This clone was recorded at least ten times. The read ends 3 residues before the CDR3 terminus; that terminus is restored from the germline J gene. The chain couples TRBV3-1 (or the pseudogene TRBV3-2) to TRBJ2-5, with D possibly matching TRBD1 (5 bases). V lost 11 bases to trimming and J lost 1 base, with 23 bases between them. CDR3 length equals 16 residues. Germline CDR1 LGHDT, CDR2 YNNKEL (reference sequence). CDR3 DNA, as far as it was read: TGTGCCGGGCGCACCCATCCAGGGTTCCCCCAAGAGACC. Encoded protein: CAGRTHPGFPQET. In full, the CDR3 is CAGRTHPGFPQETQYF.

In its sample, this clone was seen many times. Sequencing ends 3 residues short of the CDR3 end; the germline J gene provides the rest. Other DNA sequences in this specimen translate into the identical CDR3. This chain joins TRBV5-1 and TRBJ2-3; D might be TRBD1 (6 bases). This CDR3 spans 15 amino acids. The V gene lost 7 bases and the J gene lost 3 bases, with 18 bases spanning the gap. Germline V gene lookup returns CDR1 SGHRS and CDR2 YFSETQ. The DNA read from the CDR3 is TGCGCCAGCTACTCAGGGGTGGTGAGGACAGATACG. It encodes CASYSGVVRTDT. The entire CDR3 sequence reads CASYSGVVRTDTQYF. The variable domain in full, with the rest retrieved from reference TRBV5-1 and TRBJ2-3, is KAGVTQTPRYLIKTRGQQVTLSCSPISGHRSVSWYQQTPGQGLQFLFEYFSETQRNKGNFPGRFSGRQFSNSRSEMNVSTLELGDSALYLCASYSGVVRTDTQYFGPGTRLTVL.

Ten or more counts support this clone. The read finishes 3 residues shy of the CDR3 end, and the germline J gene is used to complete it. The chain joins TRBV7-3 to TRBJ2-3, with a possible D match to TRBD1 (5 bases). In germline, CDR1 is SGHTA, CDR2 FQGTGA. V was trimmed by 5 bases and J by 1 base, leaving 7 bases between them. The CDR3 length is 13 residues. Partial CDR3 DNA: TGTGCCAGCAGCCTAGGGGGCACAGATACG. This sequence encodes CASSLGGTDT. The entire CDR3 protein reads CASSLGGTDTQYF.

This clone was seen at least ten times. The CDR3 is cut off 3 residues early in the read; its end comes from the germline J gene. The gene calls are TRBV14 and TRBJ1-2, with D possibly being TRBD1 (5 bases). The CDR3 sequence is 15 residues long. Deletions cut 0 bases from V and 7 bases from J, with 15 bases between. Germline CDR1 reads SGHDN; CDR2 reads FVKESK. CDR3 bases read: TGTGCCAGCAGCCAAGACATCAGGGAAGCGGGTGGC. Translating gives CASSQDIREAGG. The entire CDR3 is CASSQDIREAGGYTF.

This clone was seen repeatedly, ten times or more. The read ends 3 residues before the CDR3 terminus; that terminus is restored from the germline J gene. J is TRBJ2-1 and V is TRBV2; D ambiguous. Germline assignment: CDR1 SNHLY and CDR2 FYNNEI. Deletions cut 6 bases from V and 0 bases from J, with 18 bases between. The CDR3 is 17 residues long. The CDR3 reads CASSERVKTGSYNEQFF. The sequenced part of the CDR3 DNA is TGTGCCAGCAGCGAAAGAGTTAAGACGGGCTCCTACAATGAG.

This clone was recorded many times. Read data end 3 residues before the CDR3 end; the end is taken from the germline J gene. This chain links TRBV5-4 with TRBJ1-2, with TRBD1 identical over 12 bases. The CDR3 is made up of 15 amino acids. Trimming at V came to 4 bases and at J to 4 bases, leaving 5 bases not matched to a gene. Germline CDR1 reads SGHNT; CDR2 reads YYREEE (reference sequence). Incomplete CDR3 DNA: TGTGCCAGCAGCCCGCGGGGACAGGGGGCCTATGGC. Translated: CASSPRGQGAYG. The whole CDR3 sequence reads CASSPRGQGAYGYTF. The whole variable domain, remainder taken from reference TRBV5-4 and TRBJ1-2, is ETGVTQSPTHLIKTRGQQVTLRCSSQSGHNTVSWYQQALGQGPQFIFQYYREEENGRGNFPPRFSGLQFPNYSSELNVNALELDDSALYLCASSPRGQGAYGYTFGSGTRLTVV.

This clone came up many times. The read terminates 3 residues ahead of where the CDR3 ends, so the germline J gene completes it. The chain employs TRBV10-3 and TRBJ1-3, with 8 nucleotides matching TRBD1. In germline, CDR1 is ENHRY, CDR2 SYGVKD. V lost 0 bases, J lost 3 bases, and 4 bases stayed unmatched. The CDR3 extends over 16 amino acids. The CDR3 sequence is CAISESPGGYGNTIYF. The covered CDR3 bases are TGTGCCATCAGTGAGTCTCCAGGGGGCTATGGAAACACC.

Only a few counts were recorded for this clone. With the read ending 3 residues before the CDR3 end, the germline J gene is used to fill in that end. The rearrangement links TRBV11-1 to TRBJ1-3; 8 bases fit TRBD1. Per germline, CDR1 SGHAT and CDR2 FQDESV (reference sequence). The CDR3 is 15 amino acids. J lost 4 bases, V lost 6 bases, and 8 bases had no gene match. The sequenced CDR3 bases are TGTGCCAGCAGTATGGGACAGGCGACGGGAAACACC. It is translated as CASSMGQATGNT. The whole CDR3 protein reads CASSMGQATGNTIYF.

This clone was observed many times. The read falls 3 residues short of the CDR3 end, and the missing part is taken from the germline J gene. The rearrangement joins TRBV19 to TRBJ1-1; maybe TRBD1 (6 bases). Looked up from germline, CDR1 is LNHDA and CDR2 is SQIVND (reference sequence). V was cut by 7 bases and J by 1 base, with 13 bases left in between. There are 14 residues in the CDR3. Partial CDR3 DNA: TGTGCCAGTACCGTCGCAGGGGCGAACACTGAA. Translating it yields CASTVAGANTE. The complete CDR3 sequence is CASTVAGANTEAFF. The entire variable domain, with the rest obtained from reference TRBV19 and TRBJ1-1, is as follows: DGGITQSPKYLFRKEGQNVTLSCEQNLNHDAMYWYRQDPGQGLRLIYYSQIVNDFQKGDIAEGYSVSREKKESFPLTVTSAQKNPTAFYLCASTVAGANTEAFFGQGTRLTVV.

In this sample, this clone turned up many times. The missing CDR3 end, 3 residues past where the read stops, is filled in from the germline J gene. V gene TRBV5-1 combines with J gene TRBJ2-7, with 11 positions matching TRBD2. The germline CDR1 and CDR2 sequences are SGHRS and YFSETQ. V lost 4 bases, J lost 4 bases, and 7 bases stayed unmatched. The CDR3 consists of 15 residues. CDR3 in amino acids: CASSPTSGALYEQYF. CDR3 DNA, as far as it was read: TGCGCCAGCAGCCCGACTAGCGGGGCATTGTACGAG.

A remark on this clone: With the read ending 3 residues before the CDR3 end, the germline J gene is used to fill in that end. The chain couples TRBV6-4 to TRBJ1-1; 8 nucleotides match TRBD1. This CDR3 has 13 amino acids. Per germline, CDR1 MRHNA and CDR2 SNTAGT. Trimming took 5 bases from V and 4 from J; bases not matched to a gene: 3. The CDR3: CASSLQGGTEAFF. CDR3 DNA, as far as it was read: TGTGCCAGCAGTTTACAGGGGGGCACTGAA.

This clone was counted at least ten times. The read falls 3 residues short of the CDR3 end, and the missing part is taken from the germline J gene. The gene calls are TRBV18 and TRBJ2-1; TRBD1 agrees at 12 bases. The germline gives CDR1 KGHSH, CDR2 LQKENI. The CDR3 extends over 16 amino acids. With 3 bases clipped from V and 9 bases from J, the junction kept 9 bases outside the gene matches. CDR3 amino acids: CASSPLPGQGALEQFF. The covered CDR3 bases are TGTGCCAGCTCACCGCTACCGGGACAGGGGGCTCTTGAG.

This clone was seen at least ten times. The read ends 3 residues early relative to the CDR3; the germline J gene fills the gap. The chain couples TRBV7-3 to TRBJ2-1; weak D call: TRBD1 (5 bases). The V end was cut by 5 bases, the J end by 2 bases, with 13 bases between. CDR1 and CDR2 (germline): SGHTA, FQGTGA. The CDR3 totals 15 residues. CDR3 sequence: CASSPFVGPYNEQFF. The sequenced part of the CDR3 DNA is TGTGCCAGCAGCCCATTTGTGGGGCCCTACAATGAG.

This clone was observed a few times. The read finishes 3 residues shy of the CDR3 end, and the germline J gene is used to complete it. The chain employs TRBV2 and TRBJ1-1; D is ambiguous. CDR1 is SNHLY, CDR2 FYNNEI, per germline. This CDR3 comprises 12 residues. The CDR3 bases that were read are TGTGCCAGCAGTGCCGGACTGACCGAA. It translates to CASSAGLTE. The full-length CDR3 reads as CASSAGLTEAFF.

This clone has a count of ten or more. Coverage ceases 3 residues before the CDR3 finishes, and the germline J gene fills in the end. The chain is built from TRBV7-2 and TRBJ2-3; 13 positions agree with TRBD2. The germline gives CDR1 SGHTA, CDR2 FQGNSA. This CDR3 comprises 14 residues. V shed 8 bases, J shed 8 bases, and the junction held 7 bases outside the gene matches. This chain's CDR3 is CASAELAGGGTQYF. The CDR3 DNA, read in part, is TGTGCCAGCGCCGAACTAGCGGGGGGGGGTACG.

Ten or more counts support this clone. The read falls 3 residues short of the CDR3 end, and the missing part is taken from the germline J gene. This chain joins TRBV9 and TRBJ1-2; possible D gene TRBD1, 5 bases. Deletions cut 1 base from V and 1 base from J, with 8 bases between. CDR1 and CDR2 (germline): SGDLS, YYNGEE. CDR3 length: 14 residues. CDR3: CASSVRGVNYGYTF. CDR3 bases read: TGTGCCAGCAGCGTACGGGGGGTTAACTATGGC.

This clone appeared many times. The CDR3 end falls 3 residues outside the read, so it is completed with the germline J gene. The rearrangement links TRBV2 to TRBJ1-6; D unresolved. Trimming shortened V by 1 base and J by 10 bases, and 11 bases separated the two germline ends. This CDR3 is built from 14 residues. Per the germline V gene, CDR1 is SNHLY and CDR2 is FYNNEI. The sequenced CDR3 bases are TGTGCCAGCAGTGAAGGTGTGGCAGGCTCACCC. It is translated as CASSEGVAGSP. Given in full, the CDR3 is CASSEGVAGSPLHF.

At least ten counts were recorded for this clone. The sequence runs out 3 residues before the end of the CDR3; the remainder is reconstructed from the germline J gene. The rearrangement joins TRBV5-4 to TRBJ1-3; 7 bases align to TRBD1. The CDR3 is 16 amino acids. Germline-derived CDR1 and CDR2 are SGHNT and YYREEE (reference sequence). V was pared by 4 bases and J by 7 bases, with 14 bases of the junction left unmatched. The CDR3 region is CASSAGGTPSGNTIYF. Incomplete CDR3 DNA: TGTGCCAGCAGCGCAGGGGGGACACCCTCGGGCAACACC.

This clone was recorded many times. The read halts 3 residues ahead of the CDR3 end, with the missing end drawn from the germline J gene. The gene calls are TRBV19 and TRBJ1-1; D call uncertain. In germline, CDR1 is LNHDA, CDR2 SQIVND (reference sequence). The CDR3 contains 14 residues. V lost 3 bases and J 6 bases, leaving 14 bases between the germline ends. Partial CDR3 DNA: TGTGCCAGTAGTATGGAGGTCGGGTCGCCTGAA. This translates into CASSMEVGSPE. Given in full, the CDR3 is CASSMEVGSPEAFF.

At least ten counts were recorded for this clone. The read comes to an end 3 residues before the CDR3 does, leaving the germline J gene to fill in the end. The rearrangement uses TRBV9 and TRBJ1-2; D unresolved. The CDR3 is 19 residues long. Trimming took 0 bases from V and 5 from J, leaving 26 bases between them. Per germline, CDR1 SGDLS and CDR2 YYNGEE. The sequenced part of the CDR3 DNA is TGTGCCAGCAGCGTAGACGGCCAGGCCCTGTCCCTCGCCCGATATGGC. Translating gives CASSVDGQALSLARYG. The complete CDR3 protein is CASSVDGQALSLARYGYTF.